This T cell receptor beta chain was sequenced in a study of blood T cell repertoires in COVID-19. Study-wide context: Samples representing acute and convalescent COVID-19 were sourced from the United States, Italy and Spain. PBMCs, B-cell-depleted T cells, or T cells were the source of the cDNA or gDNA that made up the material.

In the authors' workflow: From reference gene primer amplification, estimates of nucleated cell counts were derived. Produced via immunoSEQ multiplex PCR; TCRdb's table is partial and in-frame only. V, J and clone size derive from that table, while D and trimming were established from the DNA sequence. The sample has around 300,000 clones; under 90% are singletons. The Seattle patients, enrolled during active infection, were followed longitudinally. V was pared by 6 bases and J by 4 bases, with 12 bases of the junction left unmatched. The V gene's germline CDR1 is KGHSH and CDR2 LQKENI. CDR3 length equals 16 residues.

The sequencing sample was made of peripheral blood. The TCR sequence derives from a woman in her 30s with COVID-19, enrolled during active disease. The genes are TRBV18 and TRBJ1-5, with 7 bases aligning to TRBD1. The CDR3 is CASSQNRGLDNQPQHF. CDR3 nucleotides: TGTGCCAGCTCCCAGAACAGGGGACTTGATAATCAGCCCCAGCATTTT.